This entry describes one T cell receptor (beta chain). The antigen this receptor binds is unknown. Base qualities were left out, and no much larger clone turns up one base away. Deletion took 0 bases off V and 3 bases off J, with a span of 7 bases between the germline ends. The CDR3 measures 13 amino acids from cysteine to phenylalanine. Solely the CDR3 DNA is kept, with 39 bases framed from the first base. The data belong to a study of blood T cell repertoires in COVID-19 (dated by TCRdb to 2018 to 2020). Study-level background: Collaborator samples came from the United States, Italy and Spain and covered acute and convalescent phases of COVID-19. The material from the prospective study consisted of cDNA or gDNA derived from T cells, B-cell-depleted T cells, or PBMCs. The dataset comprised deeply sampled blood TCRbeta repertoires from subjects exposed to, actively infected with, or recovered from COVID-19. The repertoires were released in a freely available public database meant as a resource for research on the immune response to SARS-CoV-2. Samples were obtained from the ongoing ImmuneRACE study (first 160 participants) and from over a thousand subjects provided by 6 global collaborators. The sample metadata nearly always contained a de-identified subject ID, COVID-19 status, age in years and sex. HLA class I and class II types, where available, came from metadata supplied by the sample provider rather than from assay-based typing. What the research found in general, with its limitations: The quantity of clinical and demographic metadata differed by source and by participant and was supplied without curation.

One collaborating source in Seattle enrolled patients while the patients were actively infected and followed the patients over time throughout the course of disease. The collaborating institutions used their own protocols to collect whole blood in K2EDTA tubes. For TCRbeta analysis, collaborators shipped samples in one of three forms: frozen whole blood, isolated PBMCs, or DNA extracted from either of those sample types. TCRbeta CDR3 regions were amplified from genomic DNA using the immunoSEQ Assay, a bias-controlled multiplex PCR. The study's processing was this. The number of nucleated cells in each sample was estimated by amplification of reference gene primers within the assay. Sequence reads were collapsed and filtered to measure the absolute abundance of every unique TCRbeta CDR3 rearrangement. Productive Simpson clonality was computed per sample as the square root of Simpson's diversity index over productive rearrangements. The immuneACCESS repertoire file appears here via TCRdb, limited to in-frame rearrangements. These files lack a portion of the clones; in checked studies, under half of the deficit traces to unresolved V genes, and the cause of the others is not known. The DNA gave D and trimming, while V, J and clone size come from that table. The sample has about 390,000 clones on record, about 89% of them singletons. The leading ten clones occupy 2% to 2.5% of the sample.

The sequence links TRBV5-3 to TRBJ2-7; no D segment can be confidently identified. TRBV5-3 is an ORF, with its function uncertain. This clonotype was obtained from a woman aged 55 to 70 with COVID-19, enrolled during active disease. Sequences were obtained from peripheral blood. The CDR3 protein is CARSLARIYEQYF. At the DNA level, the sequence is TGTGCCAGAAGCTTGGCGAGGATCTACGAGCAGTACTTC.